Below, 5 T cell receptor beta chains from the same sample are listed, as sequenced in a study of cytomegalovirus exposure and HLA in healthy donors. The PCR used 60 Vbeta and 13 Jbeta primers. The data were produced by immunoSEQ multiplex PCR, yet TCRdb's version contains in-frame clones alone and is incomplete. The sample carries 88,000 or so clones, around 60% recorded once. Source material: PBMCs. Receptors were obtained from a male donor in good health and CMV-seropositive.

As to this clone: The junction departs from the called germline gene at one end, perhaps through a read error. The J gene is TRBJ2-5, the V gene TRBV7-7; D gene unclear. The V gene's germline CDR1 is SSHAT and CDR2 FNYEAQ (reference sequence). The CDR3 is 14 residues long. The CDR3 DNA follows: TGTGCTAGCAGCTTAGGGCGGTACCAAGAGACCCAGTACTTC. Its translation is CASSLGRYQETQYF.

The chain links TRBV30 to TRBJ1-1; D possibly corresponds to TRBD1 (5 bases). The V end lost 0 bases, the J end lost 9 bases, and 11 bases lay between the germline ends. The CDR3 has 12 residues. CDR1 is GTSNPN, CDR2 SVGIG, per germline (reference sequence). The CDR3 protein is CAWSVGGGQAFF. The CDR3 DNA follows: TGTGCCTGGAGTGTTGGGGGGGGACAAGCTTTCTTT.

The chain recombines TRBV5-1 with TRBJ2-1, with D possibly matching TRBD1 (6 bases). There are 16 residues in the CDR3. Trimming took 0 bases from V and 3 from J, leaving 13 bases between them. Germline V gene lookup returns CDR1 SGHRS and CDR2 YFSETQ. As DNA, the CDR3 is TGCGCCAGCAGCTTGGCTGGACAGAGCCGCTACAATGAGCAGTTCTTC. This gives the protein CASSLAGQSRYNEQFF.

The chain joins TRBV18 to TRBJ2-5, with D possibly TRBD1 on 5 matching bases. CDR3 length: 13 amino acids. Trimming stripped 3 bases from V and 3 bases from J, with 8 bases between. The germline CDR1 and CDR2 sequences are KGHSH and LQKENI. CDR3 sequence: CASSPTVKETQYF. In nucleotides, the CDR3 is TGTGCCAGCTCACCGACAGTGAAAGAGACCCAGTACTTC.

This chain joins TRBV9 and TRBJ2-1, with 8 bases aligning to TRBD1. The CDR3 contains 14 residues. J was trimmed by 9 bases and V by 4 bases; bases with no gene match: 9. Germline lookup yields CDR1 SGDLS and CDR2 YYNGEE. The DNA for the CDR3 is TGTGCCAGCAGCTTCCCAGGGGGCAATTCTGAGCAGTTCTTC. It yields the protein CASSFPGGNSEQFF.